Listed here are 31 T cell receptor beta chains from one sample, sequenced in a study of blood T cell repertoires in COVID-19. Sequenced by immunoSEQ multiplex PCR; TCRdb stores in-frame clones only, minus some. The repertoire holds approximately 44,000 clones, with approximately 90% as singletons. Sample: peripheral blood. All receptors derive from a man between 60 and 75 years old with active COVID-19.

The V and J genes are TRBV21-1 and TRBJ1-1; no DNA check was done on the table's D call, TRBD1. TRBV21-1 is described as a pseudogene. The CDR3 is 14 residues long. The CDR3 nucleotides are TGTGCCAGCAGCCTACAGCTGAGGAACACTGAAGCTTTCTTT. This codes for CASSLQLRNTEAFF.

The sample holds one count of this clone. The rearrangement links TRBV5-1 to TRBJ2-7; D is possibly TRBD2 (6 bases). V lost 4 bases, J lost 4 bases, and 18 bases lay in between. This CDR3 has 15 amino acids. CDR1 SGHRS and CDR2 YFSETQ come from the germline V gene. The CDR3 DNA is TGCGCCAGCAGCCCCGGGGACTTCCAGGGATACGAGCAGTACTTC. Amino acid sequence: CASSPGDFQGYEQYF.

The chain uses TRBV5-1 and TRBJ1-4, with 10 bases identical to TRBD1. From germline, CDR1 is SGHRS and CDR2 YFSETQ. V lost 5 bases, J lost 6 bases, and 7 bases stayed unmatched. This CDR3 is 15 amino acids long. The chain's CDR3 is CASRQLGTGDEKLFF. Here the CDR3 DNA reads TGCGCCAGCAGACAGCTTGGGACAGGGGATGAAAAACTGTTTTTT.

The V gene is TRBV2, the J gene TRBJ1-1, with a weak D call TRBD1 (5 bases). Germline V lookup: CDR1 SNHLY, CDR2 FYNNEI. V lost 7 bases and J 5 bases, leaving 20 bases between the germline ends. The CDR3 runs 15 residues. CDR3 sequence reads: CASMQGPPSSTEAFF. CDR3 sequence (DNA): TGTGCCAGCATGCAGGGCCCACCGTCGTCGACTGAAGCTTTCTTT.

The V call is TRBV24-1, the J call TRBJ2-1, with 8 bases matching TRBD1. The CDR3 has 13 residues. Unmatched junction bases numbered 4, after V lost 2 bases and J lost 11 bases. CDR1 is KGHDR and CDR2 is SFDVKD in the germline V gene. The CDR3 reads CATSDSRQGKQFF. DNA for the CDR3: TGTGCCACCAGTGATTCGAGACAGGGGAAGCAGTTCTTC.

The CDR3 here is CASSPDQGREVQFF. CDR3 coding DNA: TGTGCCAGCAGCCCTGACCAGGGGCGAGAAGTGCAGTTCTTC. The chain recombines TRBV4-2 with TRBJ2-1; D possibly corresponds to TRBD1 (6 bases). This CDR3 region has 14 residues. Trimming took off 4 bases at V and 12 bases at J, with 19 bases between the two ends. The germline CDR1 and CDR2 sequences are LGHNA and YNFKEQ.

This clone occurred a few times. This chain joins TRBV7-3 and TRBJ2-7; TRBD1 aligns across 9 bases. With 5 bases clipped from V and 5 bases from J, the junction kept 7 bases outside the gene matches. The CDR3 extends over 14 amino acids. CDR1 SGHTA and CDR2 FQGTGA come from the germline V gene. The CDR3 sequence: CASSLGTGRDEQYF. The CDR3 DNA reads as TGTGCCAGCAGCCTTGGGACAGGGAGGGACGAGCAGTACTTC.

This rearrangement joins TRBV5-6 to TRBJ2-3; TRBD2 agrees at 8 bases. Germline loops: CDR1 SGHDT, CDR2 YYEEEE. The CDR3 sequence is 17 residues long. With V trimmed by 0 bases and J by 2 bases, 8 bases remained unmatched. The CDR3 sequence is CASSLALSGGNTDTQYF. Here the CDR3 DNA reads TGTGCCAGCAGCTTGGCCTTGTCGGGAGGGAACACAGATACGCAGTATTTT.

The J gene is TRBJ1-2, the V gene TRBV5-1, with D possibly matching TRBD1 (5 bases). V lost 0 bases and J 8 bases, leaving 14 bases between the germline ends. Germline V gives CDR1 SGHRS, CDR2 YFSETQ. This CDR3 is 14 amino acids long. The CDR3 here is CASSLGFGGLGYTF. The CDR3 nucleotides are TGCGCCAGCAGCTTGGGATTCGGGGGTCTGGGCTACACCTTC.

The chain uses TRBV11-1 and TRBJ2-1; D perhaps matches TRBD1 (7 bases). Germline V CDR1 and CDR2: SGHAT, FQDESV (reference sequence). The CDR3 contains 16 residues. Trimming took off 6 bases at V and 5 bases at J, with 20 bases between the two ends. The CDR3 protein is CASSSRRGTDNNEQFF. CDR3 in DNA: TGTGCCAGCAGTTCCCGGAGGGGGACAGATAACAATGAGCAGTTCTTC.

The rearrangement joins TRBV19 to TRBJ2-2; 8 bases are shared with TRBD1. V lost 9 bases to trimming and J lost 4 bases; unmatched junction nucleotides: 7. This CDR3 is 14 amino acids long. Germline CDR1 and CDR2: LNHDA and SQIVND (reference sequence). CDR3 coding DNA: TGTGCCAGCAGAGACAGGGGAACCACCGGGGAGCTGTTTTTT. Translation gives CASRDRGTTGELFF.

The chain links TRBV15 to TRBJ2-7, with a weak D call TRBD2 (7 bases). The CDR3 spans 16 residues. V lost 0 bases, J lost 3 bases, and 15 bases lay in between. From germline, CDR1 is LNHNV and CDR2 YYDKDF (reference sequence). DNA of the CDR3: TGTGCCACCAGCAGAGATCTTAGGGGGACTAACTACGAGCAGTACTTC. Amino acids: CATSRDLRGTNYEQYF.

The chain has TRBV12-3 or TRBV12-4 and TRBJ2-2; D is undetermined. The CDR3 is made up of 12 amino acids. V was cut by 10 bases and J by 6 bases, with 12 bases left in between. The chain's CDR3 is CATSIGAGELFF. CDR3 sequence (DNA): TGTGCCACCTCGATTGGAGCCGGGGAGCTGTTTTTT.

The chain links TRBV29-1 to TRBJ2-7; D may be TRBD2 (5 bases). The V gene lost 0 bases and the J gene lost 7 bases, with 13 bases spanning the gap. The CDR3 runs 13 residues. Germline loops: CDR1 SQVTM, CDR2 ANQGSEA. The CDR3 here is CSVEDTPRGEQYF. CDR3 coding DNA: TGCAGCGTTGAAGATACTCCTCGGGGAGAGCAGTACTTC.

The chain carries TRBV6-2 or TRBV6-3 and TRBJ2-1; 10 bases are shared with TRBD2. After removal of 5 bases from V and 7 bases from J, the junction contained 17 bases not matched to a gene. Germline V gives CDR1 MNHEY, CDR2 SVGEGT. This CDR3 is built from 18 residues. The CDR3 bases are TGTGCCAGCAGTCGGCCCTTTAGCGGGAGGAGTCGTTTAAATGAGCAGTTCTTC. Translating it yields CASSRPFSGRSRLNEQFF.

A few counts support this clone. The rearrangement uses TRBV19 and TRBJ2-5; the D gene is possibly TRBD2 (7 bases). Trimming left V 4 bases short and J 7 bases short, with 13 bases between. The CDR3 is 13 amino acids. Germline values: CDR1 LNHDA, CDR2 SQIVND (reference sequence). The CDR3 loop is CASSTGLGGTQYF. The DNA for the CDR3 is TGTGCCAGTAGTACAGGACTAGGGGGGACCCAGTACTTC. Filled out from reference TRBV19 and TRBJ2-5, the complete variable domain reads DGGITQSPKYLFRKEGQNVTLSCEQNLNHDAMYWYRQDPGQGLRLIYYSQIVNDFQKGDIAEGYSVSREKKESFPLTVTSAQKNPTAFYLCASSTGLGGTQYFGPGTRLLVL.

The chain carries TRBV28 and TRBJ1-5, with a weak D call TRBD1 (5 bases). CDR3 length: 12 residues. Trimming shortened V by 4 bases and J by 7 bases, and 8 bases separated the two germline ends. Germline CDR1 and CDR2: MDHEN and SYDVKM. The CDR3 reads CASSSGGQPQHF. CDR3 DNA sequence: TGTGCCAGCAGTTCGGGGGGGCAGCCCCAGCATTTT.

The chain uses TRBV24-1 and TRBJ2-3, with TRBD2 identical over 11 bases. After removal of 9 bases from V and 5 bases from J, the junction contained 6 bases not matched to a gene. This CDR3 has 14 residues. CDR1 KGHDR and CDR2 SFDVKD come from the germline V gene. The CDR3 region has the DNA TGTGCCACCCAGACTAGCGGGGAGATAGATACGCAGTATTTT. Its translation: CATQTSGEIDTQYF.

The gene calls are TRBV2 and TRBJ1-2, with 10 bases that match TRBD1. Germline V lookup: CDR1 SNHLY, CDR2 FYNNEI. The CDR3 covers 15 residues. V dropped 4 bases and J dropped 4; count of bases not matched to a gene: 6. The CDR3 region is CASSAGTGVAYGYTF. CDR3 in DNA: TGTGCCAGCAGTGCTGGGACAGGGGTTGCCTATGGCTACACCTTC. Full variable domain (outside the CDR3, taken from reference TRBV2 and TRBJ1-2): EPEVTQTPSHQVTQMGQEVILRCVPISNHLYFYWYRQILGQKVEFLVSFYNNEISEKSEIFDDQFSVERPDGSNFTLKIRSTKLEDSAMYFCASSAGTGVAYGYTFGSGTRLTVV.

V usage is TRBV18 and J usage is TRBJ1-2; D is uncertain. The V end lost 1 base, the J end lost 6 bases, and 9 bases lay between the germline ends. CDR3 length equals 13 residues. Per germline, CDR1 KGHSH and CDR2 LQKENI. The chain's CDR3 is CASSPRRGDGYTF. CDR3 DNA sequence: TGTGCCAGCTCACCACGGCGCGGAGATGGCTACACCTTC.

As concerns this clone: This specimen includes other DNA sequences encoding the same CDR3. The chain links TRBV7-9 to TRBJ2-7; tentative D call: TRBD2 (5 bases). The CDR3 runs to 11 residues. Germline V gene sequence: CDR1 SEHNR, CDR2 FQNEAQ (reference sequence). With 2 bases removed from V and 7 bases from J, the gap between germline ends came to 6 bases. The CDR3 here is CASSLTSEQYF. In nucleotides, the CDR3 is TGTGCCAGCAGCTTAACTAGTGAGCAGTACTTC.

The CDR3 protein is CASSVLAGGYEQYF. The CDR3 region has the DNA TGTGCCAGCAGTGTACTAGCGGGAGGCTACGAGCAGTACTTC. The rearrangement uses TRBV5-4 and TRBJ2-7; 12 bases are a match to TRBD2. CDR3 size: 14 residues. The germline V gene encodes CDR1 SGHNT and CDR2 YYREEE (reference sequence). V gave up 5 bases and J gave up 3 bases; unmatched junction bases: 3.

The V gene is TRBV7-9, the J gene TRBJ2-2; D may be TRBD1 (6 bases). Germline V gives CDR1 SEHNR, CDR2 FQNEAQ (reference sequence). Trimming took 5 bases from V and 1 from J, leaving 8 bases between them. This CDR3 is 14 amino acids long. CDR3: CASSRGQNTGELFF. In nucleotides, the CDR3 is TGTGCCAGCAGCCGGGGACAGAACACCGGGGAGCTGTTTTTT.

The chain carries TRBV9 and TRBJ2-1, with TRBD1 identical over 9 bases. V was clipped by 4 bases and J by 8 bases; unmatched bases: 13. CDR1 is SGDLS, CDR2 YYNGEE, per germline. CDR3 length: 16 amino acids. The CDR3 coding sequence is TGTGCCAGCAGCTCCTTACCGGGACAGGGAGCATATGAGCAGTTCTTC. Protein: CASSSLPGQGAYEQFF.

A single count supports this clone. V and J are TRBV12-5 and TRBJ2-2; 9 nucleotides align to TRBD1. Losses at the gene ends were 4 bases for V and 2 bases for J; bases not matched to a gene: 5. Germline lookup yields CDR1 LGHNT and CDR2 FRNRAP. The CDR3 loop spans 16 amino acids. In DNA, the CDR3 is TGTGCTAGTGGTTCCGGGACAGGGAGAAACACCGGGGAGCTGTTTTTT. It yields the protein CASGSGTGRNTGELFF.

This clone was recorded at least ten times. The chain joins TRBV10-1 to TRBJ2-7; D may be TRBD2 (6 bases). This CDR3 is built from 11 residues. V was cut by 7 bases and J by 5 bases, with 9 bases left in between. CDR1 is WNHNN, CDR2 SYGVQD, per germline (reference sequence). The CDR3 bases are TGCGCCAGCAAATCGGGGGACGAGCAGTACTTC. This codes for CASKSGDEQYF.

J is TRBJ2-2 and V is TRBV9, with TRBD1 matching over 9 bases. Trimming at V came to 3 bases and at J to 5 bases, leaving 5 bases not matched to a gene. The CDR3 extends over 15 amino acids. Germline CDR1 is SGDLS and CDR2 is YYNGEE. The chain's CDR3 is CASSADRGWTGELFF. The CDR3 DNA sequence: TGTGCCAGCAGCGCGGACAGGGGATGGACCGGGGAGCTGTTTTTT. The whole variable domain, remainder taken from reference TRBV9 and TRBJ2-2, is DSGVTQTPKHLITATGQRVTLRCSPRSGDLSVYWYQQSLDQGLQFLIQYYNGEERAKGNILERFSAQQFPDLHSELNLSSLELGDSALYFCASSADRGWTGELFFGEGSRLTVL.

The V call is TRBV13, the J call TRBJ1-2; 8 nucleotides agree with TRBD1. V lost 5 bases and J lost 6; bases outside the gene matches: 14. The CDR3 totals 16 residues. Germline CDR1 reads PRHDT; CDR2 reads FYEKMQ (reference sequence). The CDR3 nucleotides read TGTGCCAGCAGCCGCACCACAGGGGGATCATTGGATGGCTACACCTTC. As protein: CASSRTTGGSLDGYTF.

The V call is TRBV6-5, the J call TRBJ1-3; D not certain. The germline CDR1 and CDR2 sequences are MNHEY and SVGAGI. Trimming left V 2 bases short and J 2 bases short, with 10 bases between. The CDR3 runs 15 residues. The CDR3 nucleotides read TGTGCCAGCAGTTACAACCCGGGAACTGGAAACACCATATATTTT. It yields the protein CASSYNPGTGNTIYF.

The J gene is TRBJ2-7, the V gene TRBV4-2; 10 positions agree with TRBD2. Per the germline V gene, CDR1 is LGHNA and CDR2 is YNFKEQ. The CDR3 contains 15 residues. V shed 3 bases and J 3 bases; nucleotides not matched to a gene: 5. The chain's CDR3 is CASSHVGLADYEQYF. For the CDR3, the DNA is TGTGCCAGCAGCCATGTCGGACTAGCGGACTACGAGCAGTACTTC.

The chain has TRBV3-1 (or the pseudogene TRBV3-2) and TRBJ2-7, with D uncertain. This CDR3 comprises 14 residues. V was cut by 1 base and J by 4 bases, with 11 bases left in between. Germline values: CDR1 LGHDT, CDR2 YNNKEL (reference sequence). CDR3 residues: CASSQGGALYEQYF. CDR3 nucleotides: TGTGCCAGCAGCCAAGGAGGCGCCTTGTACGAGCAGTACTTC.